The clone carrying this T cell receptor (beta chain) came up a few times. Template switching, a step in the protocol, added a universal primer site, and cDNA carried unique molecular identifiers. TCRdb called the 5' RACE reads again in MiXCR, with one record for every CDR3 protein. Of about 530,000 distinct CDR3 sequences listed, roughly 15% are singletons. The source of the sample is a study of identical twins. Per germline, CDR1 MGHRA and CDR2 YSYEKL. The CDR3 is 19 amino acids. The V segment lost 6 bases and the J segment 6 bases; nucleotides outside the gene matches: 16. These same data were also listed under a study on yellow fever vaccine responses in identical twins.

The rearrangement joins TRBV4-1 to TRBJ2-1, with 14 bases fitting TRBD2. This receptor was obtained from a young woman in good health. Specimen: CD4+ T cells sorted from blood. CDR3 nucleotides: TGCGCCAGCAGTCCACGTAGACTAGCGGGAGGGCCGAGAGTCAATGAGCAGTTCTTC. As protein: CASSPRRLAGGPRVNEQFF.